The rows below give T cell receptor beta chains drawn from one sample of a study of control samples from healthy donors and cancer patients. The repertoire was sequenced with immunoSEQ multiplex PCR; TCRdb's copy has only in-frame clones and lacks some. Altogether some 87,000 clones are present, around 84% being singletons, with the ten largest covering around 10%. Specimen: PBMCs. These receptors all come from a man between 60 and 75 years old with head and neck cancer. Both conserved end residues are part of each CDR3. Each record gives: D gene, V gene, J gene, clone size, CDR3 protein, CDR3 DNA. D genes are given only for firm matches. For some rows the clone size is stated as once, few or many, or as a class when expanded; others skip it.

>.|TRBV25-1|TRBJ2-1|.
CASSEWERANNEQFF
TGTGCCAGCAGTGAATGGGAGAGAGCCAACAATGAGCAGTTCTTC
>.|TRBV6-1|TRBJ2-2|.
CASSERQGGTGELFF
TGTGCCAGCAGTGAAAGACAGGGAGGCACCGGGGAGCTGTTTTTT
>.|TRBV19|TRBJ1-1|.
CASSTRAVRGTEAFF
TGTGCCAGTAGTACCCGGGCAGTCCGTGGTACTGAAGCTTTCTTT
>.|TRBV5-1|TRBJ2-5|.
CASSLDLAPGETQYF
TGCGCCAGCAGCTTGGATCTAGCGCCGGGAGAGACCCAGTACTTC
>TRBD2|TRBV6-2/TRBV6-3|TRBJ2-1|.
CASSPHGTSGIGNEQFF
TGTGCCAGCAGTCCACACGGGACTAGCGGGATCGGGAATGAGCAGTTCTTC
>.|TRBV4-1|TRBJ1-2|few
CASSQVGGYGYTF
TGCGCCAGCAGCCAGGTAGGGGGCTATGGCTACACCTTC
>.|TRBV7-8|TRBJ2-7|.
CASSLVIYEQYF
TGTGCCAGCAGCTTAGTCATCTACGAGCAGTACTTC
>.|TRBV7-9|TRBJ2-7|few
CASSLTYEQYF
TGTGCCAGCAGCTTAACCTACGAGCAGTACTTC
>TRBD2|TRBV28|TRBJ2-3|.
CASRGGPSTDTQYF
TGTGCCAGCCGGGGGGGTCCTAGCACAGATACGCAGTATTTT
>TRBD1|TRBV6-5|TRBJ2-2|.
CASRPPGQGYGELFF
TGTGCCAGCAGGCCCCCGGGACAGGGGTACGGGGAGCTGTTTTTT
>.|TRBV3-1/TRBV3-2|TRBJ2-7|.
CASSPFPGPSYEQYF
TGTGCCAGCAGCCCCTTCCCGGGACCCTCCTACGAGCAGTACTTC
>.|TRBV30|TRBJ2-1|.
CAWSVGWAREQFF
TGTGCCTGGAGTGTCGGGTGGGCGCGTGAGCAGTTCTTC
>.|TRBV7-9|TRBJ2-3|.
CASRTIGGGVGRTDTQYF
TGTGCCAGCAGAACGATCGGGGGCGGGGTCGGCCGCACAGATACGCAGTATTTT
>.|TRBV5-1|TRBJ2-4|.
CASSLGQGTTKNIQYF
TGCGCCAGCAGCCTCGGGCAGGGGACGACCAAAAACATTCAGTACTTC
>TRBD1|TRBV4-2|TRBJ1-5|.
CASSQDVGQGYQPQHF
TGTGCCAGCAGCCAAGATGTAGGACAGGGGTATCAGCCCCAGCATTTT
>TRBD1|TRBV7-2|TRBJ2-1|.
CASSLGLTGELEQFF
TGTGCCAGCAGCTTAGGTTTGACAGGGGAACTTGAGCAGTTCTTC
>.|TRBV19|TRBJ2-2|.
CATRGFRGTGELFF
TGTGCCACCCGGGGCTTTAGGGGCACCGGGGAGCTGTTTTTT
>.|TRBV6-1|TRBJ1-2|.
CASSESAVGVLSSYGYTF
TGTGCCAGCAGTGAAAGCGCCGTCGGGGTCCTCTCAAGCTATGGCTACACCTTC
>.|TRBV18|TRBJ2-3|.
CASSLTRIPGEVAAADTQYF
TGTGCCAGCTCACTGACCCGAATCCCGGGGGAGGTAGCGGCTGCGGATACGCAGTATTTT
>.|TRBV12-3/TRBV12-4|TRBJ2-1|once
CASSLRRREQFF
TGTGCCAGCAGTTTGCGCCGACGCGAGCAGTTCTTC
>TRBD1|TRBV6-1|TRBJ1-3|.
CASSDAAAGQGADTIYF
TGTGCCAGCAGTGACGCTGCTGCCGGACAGGGGGCTGACACCATATATTTT
>.|TRBV28|TRBJ2-7|.
CASRSYSYEQYF
TGTGCCAGCAGGTCGTATTCCTACGAGCAGTACTTC
>.|TRBV6-5|TRBJ2-5|.
CASTSIWEETQYF
TGTGCCAGCACCTCTATCTGGGAAGAGACCCAGTACTTC
>TRBD1|TRBV5-8|TRBJ1-2|once
CASSSPTTGTGDGTF
TGTGCCAGCAGCTCCCCCACAACCGGGACAGGGGATGGGACCTTC
>TRBD2|TRBV19|TRBJ2-5|.
CASRGLAGGQETQYF
TGTGCCAGTAGAGGACTAGCGGGAGGACAAGAGACCCAGTACTTC
>.|TRBV6-1|TRBJ1-6|.
CASSEQGVDNSPLHF
TGTGCCAGCAGTGAACAGGGTGTGGATAATTCACCCCTCCACTTT
>TRBD2|TRBV5-1|TRBJ2-1|.
CASSWRIVAGSYNEQFF
TGCGCCAGCAGCTGGAGAATCGTAGCGGGCTCCTACAATGAGCAGTTCTTC
>.|TRBV2|TRBJ1-5|many
CASSAAFPSNQPQHF
TGTGCCAGCAGTGCTGCCTTTCCGAGCAATCAGCCCCAGCATTTT
>TRBD1|TRBV18|TRBJ2-7|.
CASTPTGGAREQYF
TGTGCCAGCACCCCGACAGGGGGCGCTCGGGAGCAGTACTTC
>.|TRBV7-8|TRBJ2-3|.
CASSMRRGRATDTQYF
TGTGCCAGCAGCATGCGAAGGGGTAGGGCCACAGATACGCAGTATTTT
>.|TRBV15|TRBJ2-5|once
CATSRDGGPGETQYF
TGTGCCACCAGCAGAGATGGGGGACCTGGCGAGACCCAGTACTTC
>.|TRBV6-1|TRBJ1-1|.
CASSEVVGGWTEAFF
TGTGCCAGCAGTGAAGTGGTGGGGGGGTGGACTGAAGCTTTCTTT
>TRBD2|TRBV4-1|TRBJ2-7|few
CASSPGLAGVEQYF
TGCGCCAGCAGCCCGGGACTAGCGGGAGTTGAGCAGTACTTC
>.|TRBV19|TRBJ1-5|.
CASSSPAGNQPQHF
TGTGCCAGTAGTTCCCCGGCGGGGAATCAGCCCCAGCATTTT
>.|TRBV27|TRBJ1-1|.
CASTPFLGNTEAFF
TGTGCCAGCACTCCCTTTCTTGGGAACACTGAAGCTTTCTTT
>TRBD2|TRBV2|TRBJ2-5|.
CASSRGLAEETQYF
TGTGCCAGCAGTCGGGGACTAGCGGAAGAGACCCAGTACTTC
>TRBD1|TRBV18|TRBJ1-2|.
CASSPAASTGGAGYTF
TGTGCCAGCTCACCAGCGGCTTCGACAGGGGGCGCTGGCTACACCTTC
>.|TRBV7-9|TRBJ2-7|.
CASSFTGTTYEQYF
TGTGCCAGCAGCTTCACCGGGACAACTTACGAGCAGTACTTC
>.|TRBV12-3/TRBV12-4|TRBJ1-1|few
CASSFSENTEAFF
TGTGCCAGCAGTTTTTCTGAGAACACTGAAGCTTTCTTT
>.|TRBV12-3/TRBV12-4|TRBJ1-2|.
CASSRTVLDGYTF
TGTGCCAGCAGTCGGACAGTGCTCGATGGCTACACCTTC
>TRBD2|TRBV28|TRBJ2-1|.
CASSSGSSYNEQFF
TGTGCCAGCAGTAGCGGGAGCTCCTACAATGAGCAGTTCTTC
>.|TRBV27|TRBJ2-7|.
CASSPLFGDGPYF
TGTGCCAGCAGTCCTTTATTTGGCGACGGACCGTACTTC
>TRBD2|TRBV28|TRBJ2-7|.
CASSRPGLAGGRGF
TGTGCCAGCAGTCGGCCGGGACTAGCGGGAGGGCGGGGCTTC
>.|TRBV19|TRBJ2-2|.
CASTDLNTGELFF
TGTGCCTCCACGGACTTGAACACCGGGGAGCTGTTTTTT